Described below is a single TCR beta chain sequence and its context. Its antigen has not been determined. Base qualities were left out, and no much larger clone turns up one base away. Library method: the immunoSEQ multiplex PCR assay. TCRdb provides this immuneACCESS table in a form limited to in-frame rearrangements. Some clones are lacking; in checked studies, under half of them reflect an unresolved V gene, and why the rest are absent is not known. The sample data list roughly 130,000 clones, and around 93% of these were observed just once. The leading ten clones occupy 8.5% to 10% of the sample. Reading from cysteine to phenylalanine, the CDR3 counts 16 amino acids. Only CDR3 DNA remains: 48 bases, in frame from the first base. V is pruned by 3 bases and J by 10 bases, leaving 12 bases of the junction without a gene match. The germline V gene (reference sequence) provides CDR1 LNHNV and CDR2 YYDKDF.

The data stem from a study of control samples from healthy donors and cancer patients (dated by TCRdb to 2018 to 2021). This clonotype was obtained from a man younger than 30 in good health. The chain is encoded by TRBV15 joined to TRBJ1-6, with TRBD1 matching 7 junction bases. The sample consisted of blood. The DNA sequence is as follows: TGTGCCACCAGCAGTACCGAGACAGGGAATAGATCACCCCTCCACTTT. This sequence encodes CATSSTETGNRSPLHF.